This entry lists 2 T cell receptor beta chains sequenced from one sample in a study of blood T cell repertoires in COVID-19. Sequenced by immunoSEQ multiplex PCR; TCRdb stores in-frame clones only, minus some. Here the sample spans 180,000 or so clones, around 87% being singletons. Sequencing used peripheral blood. All receptors come from a man in his forties or fifties with active or convalescent COVID-19.

V is TRBV3-1 (or the pseudogene TRBV3-2) and J is TRBJ2-3; 9 bases line up with TRBD2. Germline CDR1 LGHDT, CDR2 YNNKEL (reference sequence). The J segment lost 2 bases and the V segment lost 4 bases, leaving 7 bases of the junction unmatched. The length of the CDR3 is 16 residues. CDR3 amino acids: CASSPISGGLTDTQYF. The CDR3 DNA follows: TGTGCCAGCAGCCCGATTAGCGGGGGACTCACAGATACGCAGTATTTT.

This chain uses TRBV10-3 with TRBJ2-3; 9 nucleotides match TRBD2. The CDR3 has 17 amino acids. Looked up from germline, CDR1 is ENHRY and CDR2 is SYGVKD. V lost 4 bases and J lost 4; bases outside the gene matches: 12. CDR3 in amino acids: CAISGAGGPSVPDTQYF. CDR3 nucleotide sequence: TGTGCCATCAGTGGGGCGGGGGGGCCCTCGGTCCCAGATACGCAGTATTTT.